This passage covers 14 T cell receptor beta chains from one sample sequenced in a study of blood T cell repertoires in COVID-19. Assay used: immunoSEQ multiplex PCR; TCRdb lists only in-frame clones, some missing. The data contain about 17,000 clones, about three quarters of them singletons. The sequenced sample consisted of peripheral blood. The receptors stem from a man aged 60 to 69 with acute or convalescent COVID-19.

CDR3 DNA sequence: TGTGCCAGCAGTTTAGCGGGGGGGCGAGTCAATGAGCAGTTCTTC. Residues: CASSLAGGRVNEQFF. The chain employs TRBV28 and TRBJ2-1, with 9 bases lining up with TRBD2. The CDR3 runs to 15 residues. Germline V gives CDR1 MDHEN, CDR2 SYDVKM. J was trimmed by 6 bases and V by 2 bases; bases with no gene match: 5.

This clone was detected once. J is TRBJ2-7 and V is TRBV20-1, with D possibly matching TRBD2 (5 bases). Per germline, CDR1 DFQATT and CDR2 SNEGSKA (reference sequence). V dropped 3 bases and J dropped 7 bases, with 13 bases sitting between them. The CDR3 sequence is 12 residues long. For the CDR3, the DNA is TGCAGTGCTAGTAACTCGAGGGATGAGCAGTACTTC. Encoded protein: CSASNSRDEQYF.

The chain employs TRBV5-4 and TRBJ1-3, with a possible D match to TRBD1 (6 bases). CDR1 SGHNT and CDR2 YYREEE come from the germline V gene (reference sequence). The CDR3 is made up of 15 amino acids. The V end lost 4 bases, the J end lost 2 bases, and 13 bases lay between the germline ends. For the CDR3, the DNA is TGTGCCAGCAGCACCCGGACAGCTCCTGGAAACACCATATATTTT. Translation gives CASSTRTAPGNTIYF.

The chain joins TRBV27 to TRBJ1-2; D is unclear. Looked up from germline, CDR1 is MNHEY and CDR2 is SMNVEV (reference sequence). The V gene lost 2 bases and the J gene lost 1 base, with 11 bases spanning the gap. The CDR3 runs to 15 residues. The CDR3 spells CASSLTVGFNYGYTF. The CDR3, as DNA: TGTGCCAGCAGTTTAACGGTGGGCTTTAACTATGGCTACACCTTC.

V and J are TRBV2 and TRBJ2-1; 7 nucleotides align to TRBD2. The CDR3 covers 13 residues. With V trimmed by 6 bases and J by 10 bases, 9 bases remained unmatched. Germline values: CDR1 SNHLY, CDR2 FYNNEI. DNA of the CDR3: TGTGCCAGCAGCTTTAGGGACTATGGGGAGCAGTTCTTC. Amino acid sequence: CASSFRDYGEQFF.

The genes are TRBV12-5 and TRBJ1-2; 8 bases fit TRBD1. This CDR3 has 13 amino acids. Germline CDR1 reads LGHNT; CDR2 reads FRNRAP. The V and J ends lost 6 bases and 6 bases, in that order; junction bases with no gene match: 6. This CDR3 reads CASGRDRFNGYTF. In DNA form, the CDR3 reads TGTGCTAGTGGCCGGGACAGGTTTAATGGCTACACCTTC.

V usage is TRBV27 and J usage is TRBJ2-1; TRBD2 aligns across 10 bases. The CDR3 spans 14 residues. Trimming at V came to 6 bases and at J to 6 bases, leaving 5 bases not matched to a gene. Per germline, CDR1 MNHEY and CDR2 SMNVEV (reference sequence). CDR3 in amino acids: CASRLAGGTNEQFF. CDR3 bases: TGTGCCAGCAGGTTAGCGGGAGGTACCAATGAGCAGTTCTTC.

The gene calls are TRBV5-1 and TRBJ2-2; D gene unclear. V was cut by 2 bases and J by 0 bases, with 8 bases left in between. CDR3 size: 15 residues. Germline V gene lookup returns CDR1 SGHRS and CDR2 YFSETQ. CDR3 in amino acids: CASSFTPTNTGELFF. In DNA form, the CDR3 reads TGCGCCAGCAGCTTTACTCCCACGAACACCGGGGAGCTGTTTTTT. The variable domain in full, with the rest retrieved from reference TRBV5-1 and TRBJ2-2, is KAGVTQTPRYLIKTRGQQVTLSCSPISGHRSVSWYQQTPGQGLQFLFEYFSETQRNKGNFPGRFSGRQFSNSRSEMNVSTLELGDSALYLCASSFTPTNTGELFFGEGSRLTVL.

The chain combines TRBV5-5 with TRBJ1-2; TRBD1 is a possible D gene (5 bases). V dropped 1 base and J dropped 7 bases, with 14 bases sitting between them. The germline V gene encodes CDR1 SGHKS and CDR2 YYEKEE (reference sequence). There are 14 residues in the CDR3. The CDR3 nucleotides read TGTGCCAGCAGCTTGTTCAGGGTGGTTCGTGGCTACACCTTC. Residues: CASSLFRVVRGYTF.

This chain joins TRBV5-6 and TRBJ1-2, with 7 positions matching TRBD1. The V and J ends lost 3 bases and 6 bases, in that order; junction bases with no gene match: 8. The CDR3 length is 14 residues. The germline gives CDR1 SGHDT, CDR2 YYEEEE. This CDR3 reads CASSSQTGTDGYTF. The CDR3 nucleotides read TGTGCCAGCAGCTCTCAGACAGGGACGGATGGCTACACCTTC.

This clone was seen only a few times. The chain carries TRBV5-1 and TRBJ2-3; 7 bases agree with TRBD2. CDR3 length: 14 residues. Losses at the gene ends were 7 bases for V and 2 bases for J; bases not matched to a gene: 7. The germline CDR1 and CDR2 sequences are SGHRS and YFSETQ. CDR3 sequence reads: CASESGINTDTQYF. CDR3 nucleotides: TGCGCCAGCGAGAGCGGGATTAACACAGATACGCAGTATTTT.

The chain carries TRBV14 and TRBJ2-1, with a weak D call TRBD2 (5 bases). Germline V gives CDR1 SGHDN, CDR2 FVKESK. Trimming removed 4 bases at V and 7 bases at J, with 14 bases between. This CDR3 is built from 14 residues. The CDR3 DNA reads TGTGCCAGCAGCCTAGAGACGGGGTCAAATGAGCAGTTCTTC. Residues: CASSLETGSNEQFF.

The gene calls are TRBV14 and TRBJ1-6; 7 nucleotides agree with TRBD1. V dropped 3 bases and J dropped 0; count of bases not matched to a gene: 5. The CDR3 contains 17 residues. CDR1 is SGHDN, CDR2 FVKESK, per germline. CDR3 residues: CASSHRDSFSYNSPLHF. The CDR3 DNA reads as TGTGCCAGCAGCCATCGGGACAGCTTCTCCTATAATTCACCCCTCCACTTT.

The chain links TRBV13 to TRBJ1-1; TRBD1 agrees at 10 bases. Per the germline V gene, CDR1 is PRHDT and CDR2 is FYEKMQ (reference sequence). The ends lost 3 bases at V and 6 bases at J; junction bases unmatched: 10. This CDR3 comprises 16 residues. CDR3 nucleotide sequence: TGTGCCAGCAGCTTTCAGGGGACAGGGGTGAGGGCTGAAGCTTTCTTT. This sequence encodes CASSFQGTGVRAEAFF.